This is a list of T cell receptor beta chains from one sample in a study of T cell repertoires in cytomegalovirus infection. TCRdb re-analysed the reads in MiXCR, keeping a single row per CDR3 protein. The sample contains roughly 150,000 distinct CDR3 sequences, around 20% of which appear only once. Sequenced sample: PBMCs. The origin of the receptors is a human donor in good health (CMV status not recorded). Some clones in this sample may be carry-over from other donors' samples. Each CDR3 is given with its conserved first and last residue. D genes are given only for firm matches. Not all rows give a size; the values are once, few, many and, for expanded clones, a class.

J | D | V | size | DNA | CDR3
TRBJ2-6 | - | TRBV7-6 | few | TGTGCCAGCAGCTTGGGGGACTCTGGGGCCAACGTCCTGACTTTC | CASSLGDSGANVLTF
TRBJ2-3 | - | TRBV24-1 | - | TGTGCCACCAGTGGGGCCGGGACGGATGGAAATACGCAGTATTTT | CATSGAGTDGNTQYF
TRBJ1-2 | - | TRBV7-2 | - | TGTGCCAGCAGCCTGGAAAAAACCTATGGCTACACCTTC | CASSLEKTYGYTF
TRBJ2-1 | TRBD1 | TRBV6-2/TRBV6-3 | - | TGTGCCAGCAGTTACTCCGCTCAGGGGGCCTACAATGAGCAGTTCTTC | CASSYSAQGAYNEQFF
TRBJ2-2 | - | TRBV7-8 | few | TGTGCCAGCAGCGCTAGCGTGGGGCACACCGGGGAGCTGTTTTTT | CASSASVGHTGELFF
TRBJ2-3 | - | TRBV29-1 | - | TGCAGCGTTGACAGCACAGATACGCAGTATTTT | CSVDSTDTQYF
TRBJ2-2 | TRBD1 | TRBV12-3/TRBV12-4 | few | TGTGCCAGCATCCCCTCCGGGACAGGGGGAGGGGAGCTGTTTTTT | CASIPSGTGGGELFF
TRBJ2-1 | TRBD2 | TRBV15 | few | TGTGCCACCAGCTTTCCGACTGGCGGGAGGGCAAATGAGCAGTTCTTC | CATSFPTGGRANEQFF
TRBJ2-2 | - | TRBV28 | - | TGTGCCAGCATGGCGGGAACGAACACCGGGGAGCTGTTTTTT | CASMAGTNTGELFF
TRBJ2-5 | - | TRBV28 | few | TGTGCCAGCAGTATTGTAGGAGAGACAGAGACCCAGTACTTC | CASSIVGETETQYF
TRBJ1-6 | - | TRBV5-4 | - | TGTGCCAGCAGCTCGGACAGAATAAATTCACCCCTCCACTTT | CASSSDRINSPLHF
TRBJ1-1 | - | TRBV29-1 | - | TGCAGCGCCCACGGGGGGTCCGTGAACACTGAAGCTTTCTTT | CSAHGGSVNTEAFF
TRBJ1-3 | TRBD1 | TRBV6-5 | few | TGTGCCAGCAGTTACGCCGGGACAGGGGGCATGGATACCATATATTTT | CASSYAGTGGMDTIYF
TRBJ2-2 | TRBD2 | TRBV7-3 | few | TGTGCCAGCAGCCCCCGGACTAGCGGGAACGTCGGGGAGCTGTTTTTT | CASSPRTSGNVGELFF
TRBJ2-7 | - | TRBV20-1 | - | TGCAGTGCCCCGACAGGTAAATCCGACGAGCAGTACTTC | CSAPTGKSDEQYF
TRBJ1-5 | - | TRBV28 | - | TGTGCCGCTGGGTGGAATCAGCCCCAGCATTTT | CAAGWNQPQHF
TRBJ2-1 | - | TRBV11-1 | many | TGTGCCAGCAGCTCCCTAACCGGGACCACTGTAAATGAGCAGTTCTTC | CASSSLTGTTVNEQFF
TRBJ1-2 | TRBD1 | TRBV13 | - | TGTGCCAGCAGCTCTGGTAGGGGGCACGGCTACACCTTC | CASSSGRGHGYTF
TRBJ1-2 | - | TRBV28 | few | TGTGCCAGCACCCCGGCGAGGTATGGCTACACCTTC | CASTPARYGYTF
TRBJ1-3 | - | TRBV19 | few | TGTGCCAGTAGTCCCCGCCAGGATGGAAACACCATATATTTT | CASSPRQDGNTIYF
TRBJ2-5 | TRBD1 | TRBV2 | - | TGTGCCAGCAAGGGACAGGGGAAAGAGACCCAGTACTTC | CASKGQGKETQYF
TRBJ1-1 | TRBD1 | TRBV19 | - | TGTGCCAGTACCATAGGGCCGGGACAGGGAAGAAGCGACACTGAAGCTTTCTTT | CASTIGPGQGRSDTEAFF
TRBJ1-6 | TRBD1 | TRBV30 | - | TGTGCCTGGACCTCCATGACAGGGAGAAGTAATTCACCCCTCCACTTT | CAWTSMTGRSNSPLHF
TRBJ2-2 | TRBD2 | TRBV10-3 | - | TGTGCCATCAGTGGCCCCCTGGCAGCGGGAGAAACCGGGGAGCTGTTTTTT | CAISGPLAAGETGELFF
TRBJ2-7 | TRBD1 | TRBV7-9 | few | TGTGCCAGCAGCTTAGATTCGATACAGGGGATCAAGTACGAGCAGTACTTC | CASSLDSIQGIKYEQYF
TRBJ2-1 | - | TRBV24-1 | - | TGTGCCACCAGTGGACTAGGAGGGACTGAGCAGTTCTTC | CATSGLGGTEQFF
TRBJ2-7 | TRBD1 | TRBV7-9 | - | TGTGCCAGCAGCTTTCAGGGGGCGTTGGACGAGCAGTACTTC | CASSFQGALDEQYF
TRBJ1-4 | TRBD1 | TRBV7-8 | many | TGTGCCAGCAGCTTGAACAGGGGAAAGGAAAAACTGTTTTTT | CASSLNRGKEKLFF
TRBJ2-7 | TRBD2 | TRBV7-9 | few | TGTGCCAGCAGTCGGACTAGCGGGAGGGGCGGCGAGCAGTACTTC | CASSRTSGRGGEQYF
TRBJ2-1 | - | TRBV7-9 | - | TGTGCCAGCAGCTCAGGGGGGGGTCAGAATGAGCAGTTCTTC | CASSSGGGQNEQFF
TRBJ2-1 | TRBD2 | TRBV24-1 | once | TGTGCCACCTCCGGTGGCGCTAGCGGCCGCAATGAGCAGTTCTTC | CATSGGASGRNEQFF
TRBJ2-1 | - | TRBV7-9 | - | TGTGCCAGCAGCTTAGTCCAATTGCATTCCCTCTACAATGAGCAGTTCTTC | CASSLVQLHSLYNEQFF
TRBJ1-6 | TRBD1 | TRBV7-8 | - | TGTGCCAGCAGCTTAGGGACAGGGGGCGGTTATAATTCACCCCTCCACTTT | CASSLGTGGGYNSPLHF
TRBJ2-7 | - | TRBV5-1 | few | TGCGCCAGCAGCTTGGACAATGGGCTAGCCAAAGGGGCCTACGAGCAGTACTTC | CASSLDNGLAKGAYEQYF